Here is one T cell receptor (beta chain) with its context. This clone's antigen is unknown. One end of the junction is discordant with germline, which a read error may explain. In the same sample, other DNA sequences code for this CDR3. The germline V gene sets CDR1 to SGHRS and CDR2 to YFSETQ. From cysteine to phenylalanine, the CDR3 is 16 amino acids long. CDR3 DNA is the only sequence kept; it has 48 bases, read in frame from the first base. This entry is derived from a study of T cell changes during pregnancy in multiple sclerosis (dated by TCRdb to the late 2010s). For the wider study: The study examined how the T cell repertoire changed over the course of pregnancy in women with multiple sclerosis.

Receptor libraries were prepared by the immunoSEQ multiplex PCR assay. TCRdb limited this immuneACCESS table to in-frame rearrangements with V and J called. A share of clones is missing; checked studies link under half to unresolved V genes, and the rest is unexplained. This sample has about 69,000 clones in its table, and approximately 90% of those were observed once. Jointly, the top ten make up approximately 1.4% of the sample. The sequenced sample was peripheral blood, obtained in the third trimester of pregnancy. Recombination linked TRBV5-1 to TRBJ2-2, with 11 bases matching TRBD1. The TCR comes from a female donor with multiple sclerosis, enrolled in a pregnancy study. The CDR3 sequence is CASSPGDRGDTGELFF. The DNA sequence follows: TGTGCCAGCAGCCCCGGGGACAGGGGGGACACCGGGGAGCTGTTTTTT.